The 30 T cell receptor beta chains reported below all come from one sample, sequenced in a study of spatial heterogeneity in lung cancer. TCRdb analysed the 5' RACE reads with MiXCR anew, one entry per CDR3 protein. The profile covers roughly 60,000 distinct CDR3 sequences, with 7.5% to 9% appearing a single time and less than 15% taken by the ten largest. Time point noted: sample taken at primary tumor resection. Tumor, nontumor lung or frozen PBMC supplied whole RNA, sequenced without sorting. Source: PBMCs, taken at surgery. These receptors originate from a female donor with early-stage non-small cell lung cancer.

This clonotype was counted at least ten times. This chain uses TRBV28 with TRBJ2-7; D unclear. CDR1 is MDHEN, CDR2 SYDVKM, per germline. The V end was cut by 2 bases, the J end by 2 bases, with 1 base between. CDR3 length equals 11 residues. The DNA for the CDR3 is TGTGCCAGCAGTTTAACCTACGAGCAGTACTTC. Its protein is CASSLTYEQYF.

The rearrangement links TRBV10-3 to TRBJ2-1, with D perhaps being TRBD1 or TRBD2 (6 bases each). Germline-derived CDR1 and CDR2 are ENHRY and SYGVKD. There are 17 residues in the CDR3. The germline V and J ends were trimmed by 2 bases and 2 bases, with 16 bases remaining between them. The CDR3 loop reads CAISEVLYGGPYNEQFF. The CDR3 bases are TGTGCCATCAGTGAGGTCCTCTACGGGGGCCCCTACAATGAGCAGTTCTTC.

This clonotype was recorded at least ten times. The chain has TRBV11-3 and TRBJ2-1; 9 bases align to TRBD2. This CDR3 contains 15 residues. Per the germline V gene, CDR1 is SGHNT and CDR2 is YENEEA. Trimming at V came to 4 bases and at J to 7 bases, leaving 8 bases not matched to a gene. CDR3 sequence reads: CASSSYSGSENEQFF. In DNA, the CDR3 is TGTGCCAGCAGCTCGTATAGCGGGAGTGAAAATGAGCAGTTCTTC.

The rearrangement uses TRBV5-6 and TRBJ1-1; 8 positions match TRBD1. CDR3 size: 15 residues. The ends lost 3 bases at V and 5 bases at J; junction bases unmatched: 9. CDR1 and CDR2 (germline): SGHDT, YYEEEE. CDR3 loop: CASSSLRTGRTEAFF. The CDR3 nucleotides read TGTGCCAGCAGCTCCCTGAGGACAGGGCGGACTGAAGCTTTCTTT.

The rearrangement links TRBV29-1 to TRBJ2-3, with D unclear. With 8 bases removed from V and 0 bases from J, the gap between germline ends came to 12 bases. The germline gives CDR1 SQVTM, CDR2 ANQGSEA. This CDR3 comprises 13 residues. CDR3 DNA: TGCAGCCATACTCGAGTTAGCACAGATACGCAGTATTTT. Encoded protein: CSHTRVSTDTQYF.

This clonotype has a handful of counts. The V call is TRBV19, the J call TRBJ1-5; TRBD1 matches at 8 bases. This CDR3 spans 15 amino acids. Germline V gene sequence: CDR1 LNHDA, CDR2 SQIVND (reference sequence). V lost 6 bases, J lost 4 bases, and 8 bases stayed unmatched. CDR3 sequence (DNA): TGTGCCAGTAGCCCGACAGGGGTCGCTAATCAGCCCCAGCATTTT. Its protein is CASSPTGVANQPQHF.

This clonotype was detected ten times or more. V is TRBV10-3 and J is TRBJ1-2; D might be TRBD1 (5 bases). Germline CDR1 reads ENHRY; CDR2 reads SYGVKD. The CDR3 extends over 14 amino acids. The V end lost 8 bases, the J end lost 6 bases, and 19 bases lay between the germline ends. CDR3 DNA sequence: TGTGCCATCGCCTTTGGGGGGATTAGGAATGGCTACACCTTC. It yields the protein CAIAFGGIRNGYTF.

This clonotype was observed a few times. This chain joins TRBV28 and TRBJ2-1; 12 nucleotides match TRBD1. The CDR3 length is 14 residues. V lost 5 bases, J lost 9 bases, and 5 bases stayed unmatched. CDR1 and CDR2 from the germline V gene are MDHEN and SYDVKM. The CDR3 DNA reads TGTGCCAGCAGTCCCGGGACAGGGGGCATTGAGCAGTTCTTC. Translating it yields CASSPGTGGIEQFF.

The chain couples TRBV12-5 to TRBJ1-1; weak D call: TRBD1 (5 bases). Germline loops: CDR1 LGHNT, CDR2 FRNRAP. The CDR3 sequence is 16 residues long. V was shortened by 0 bases and J by 2 bases, with 13 bases between the two germline ends. The CDR3 reads CASGLVISGDNTEAFF. CDR3 nucleotide sequence: TGTGCTAGTGGTTTGGTAATCTCGGGGGACAACACTGAAGCTTTCTTT.

The table lists this clonotype with many counts. V and J are TRBV5-1 and TRBJ2-6; D is unclear. The CDR3 length is 15 residues. V lost 3 bases to trimming and J lost 0 bases, with 7 bases between them. Germline CDR1 and CDR2: SGHRS and YFSETQ. In DNA form, the CDR3 reads TGCGCCAGCAGCTCATCAGTCTCTGGGGCCAACGTCCTGACTTTC. Translating gives CASSSSVSGANVLTF.

This clonotype was picked up many times. Here the CDR3 DNA reads TGTGCCACCAGACTAGCGGCAGGGGGAATATGGAATGAGCAGTTCTTC. This sequence encodes CATRLAAGGIWNEQFF. This chain links TRBV28 with TRBJ2-1; 9 bases fit TRBD2. The V gene's germline CDR1 is MDHEN and CDR2 SYDVKM. The ends lost 10 bases at V and 7 bases at J; junction bases unmatched: 17. The CDR3 is 16 amino acids.

In DNA form, the CDR3 reads TGTGCCAGCAGCGTAGCAGCGGGAGCTCGTGGTGAGCAGTTCTTC. It translates to CASSVAAGARGEQFF. V usage is TRBV9 and J usage is TRBJ2-1; TRBD2 aligns across 8 bases. The V segment lost 0 bases and the J segment 9 bases; nucleotides outside the gene matches: 8. Germline values: CDR1 SGDLS, CDR2 YYNGEE. The CDR3 length is 15 residues.

This clonotype has a count of ten or more. The chain uses TRBV4-1 and TRBJ2-3; D call uncertain. The CDR3 totals 13 residues. With 3 bases removed from V and 5 bases from J, the gap between germline ends came to 9 bases. Germline CDR1 MGHRA, CDR2 YSYEKL. This CDR3 is CASSQDSQDTQYF. The CDR3 DNA follows: TGCGCCAGCAGCCAGGATTCTCAAGATACGCAGTATTTT.

This clonotype has ten or more counts. The genes are TRBV7-9 and TRBJ2-7; D is unclear. Germline lookup yields CDR1 SEHNR and CDR2 FQNEAQ (reference sequence). CDR3 size: 13 residues. V lost 2 bases and J 6 bases, leaving 11 bases between the germline ends. The CDR3 DNA is TGTGCCAGCAGCTTACTTCTTGGGCGCGAGCAGTACTTC. Translated, it gives CASSLLLGREQYF.

This clonotype was seen at least ten times. The gene calls are TRBV12-3 or TRBV12-4 and TRBJ2-6; D perhaps matches TRBD1 (5 bases). The CDR3 runs to 14 residues. The germline V and J ends were trimmed by 7 bases and 2 bases, with 9 bases remaining between them. As DNA, the CDR3 is TGTGCCAGCACCGACAGTGCTGGGGCCAACGTCCTGACTTTC. The encoded protein is CASTDSAGANVLTF.

This clonotype has at least ten counts. The chain combines TRBV11-2 with TRBJ2-6, with a tentative D call TRBD2 (5 bases). Germline lookup yields CDR1 SGHAT and CDR2 FQNNGV. This CDR3 contains 16 residues. With 0 bases removed from V and 6 bases from J, the gap between germline ends came to 12 bases. CDR3 nucleotides: TGTGCCAGCAGCTTAGACTCAGGACTTATGGCCAACGTCCTGACTTTC. Translating gives CASSLDSGLMANVLTF.

The genes are TRBV19 and TRBJ1-5; the match to TRBD1 covers 7 bases. Germline CDR1 and CDR2: LNHDA and SQIVND (reference sequence). Trimming took 1 base from V and 12 from J; bases not matched to a gene: 9. This CDR3 region has 14 residues. The CDR3 loop reads CASSIGEGQLNQHF. The CDR3 coding sequence is TGTGCCAGTAGTATAGGGGAGGGACAGCTTAACCAGCATTTT.

This clonotype has ten or more counts. In DNA, the CDR3 is TGCAGCGTGAGGACAGGGACCTCCGAAAAACTGTTTTTT. It encodes CSVRTGTSEKLFF. The rearrangement uses TRBV29-1 and TRBJ1-4, with 8 bases that match TRBD1. J was trimmed by 8 bases and V by 6 bases; bases with no gene match: 8. The CDR3 length is 13 residues. CDR1 is SQVTM, CDR2 ANQGSEA, per germline.

This clonotype was detected ten times or more. The chain uses TRBV2 and TRBJ1-5, with a tentative D call TRBD1 (5 bases). Germline V gene data show CDR1 as SNHLY and CDR2 as FYNNEI. The CDR3 sequence is 15 residues long. V was clipped by 2 bases and J by 7 bases, with 15 bases between them. The DNA for the CDR3 is TGTGCCAGCAGTGAAAGCGGGGGTGCTCAACAGCCCCAGCATTTT. This gives the protein CASSESGGAQQPQHF.

This clonotype was seen only a few times. The CDR3 DNA reads TGTGCCAGCAGTGAAGCTCCCACTAGGGACCGAGGGTTCGGGGAGCTGTTTTTT. Protein: CASSEAPTRDRGFGELFF. The J gene is TRBJ2-2, the V gene TRBV2; the D gene could be TRBD1 or TRBD2 (5 bases each). The CDR3 is 18 residues long. Trimming took off 0 bases at V and 7 bases at J, with 21 bases between the two ends. Germline CDR1 and CDR2: SNHLY and FYNNEI.

This rearrangement joins TRBV28 to TRBJ1-2; a possible D gene is TRBD1 (6 bases). Germline-derived CDR1 and CDR2 are MDHEN and SYDVKM. Between the trimmed V and J ends, which lost 4 bases and 4 bases, there was a span of 22 bases. This CDR3 has 17 amino acids. As DNA, the CDR3 is TGTGCCAGCAGTTCCCCGGGGGGCGGGGAAGGTAGCTATGGCTACACCTTC. Translation gives CASSSPGGGEGSYGYTF.

V gene TRBV20-1 combines with J gene TRBJ1-5; no definite D call. Trimming shortened V by 2 bases and J by 3 bases, and 5 bases separated the two germline ends. This CDR3 spans 12 amino acids. Germline V gives CDR1 DFQATT, CDR2 SNEGSKA (reference sequence). The DNA of the CDR3 is TGCAGTGCTAGATCCCCCAATCAGCCCCAGCATTTT. It yields the protein CSARSPNQPQHF.

This clonotype was seen many times. The rearrangement uses TRBV28 and TRBJ1-2; TRBD1 matches 10 bases. V was clipped by 10 bases and J by 5 bases; unmatched bases: 4. Germline CDR1 and CDR2: MDHEN and SYDVKM. The CDR3 spans 12 residues. The CDR3 region is CATRTGGYGYTF. CDR3 DNA sequence: TGTGCCACCAGGACAGGGGGATATGGCTACACCTTC.

The table lists this clonotype with many counts. The chain employs TRBV7-8 and TRBJ2-3, with a weak D call TRBD2 (6 bases). There are 14 residues in the CDR3. The germline V gene encodes CDR1 SGHVS and CDR2 FQNEAQ. V was pared by 5 bases and J by 2 bases, with 11 bases between. The CDR3 DNA reads TGTGCCAGCAGCCAGGGACTCTCCACAGATACGCAGTATTTT. It encodes CASSQGLSTDTQYF.

The chain combines TRBV11-1 with TRBJ2-7; D remains unclear. The CDR3 runs to 14 residues. Germline loops: CDR1 SGHAT, CDR2 FQDESV (reference sequence). Trimming took off 5 bases at V and 2 bases at J, with 13 bases between the two ends. The CDR3: CASSPREKTYEQYV. CDR3 in DNA: TGTGCCAGCAGCCCCCGAGAGAAGACCTACGAGCAGTACGTC.

The CDR3: CASRSGQPNTEAFF. For the CDR3, the DNA is TGTGCCAGCAGGTCGGGACAGCCAAACACTGAAGCTTTCTTT. V and J are TRBV6-5 and TRBJ1-1, with 7 bases that match TRBD1. Germline CDR1 and CDR2: MNHEY and SVGAGI. CDR3 length equals 14 residues. Trimming at V came to 6 bases and at J to 2 bases, leaving 6 bases not matched to a gene.

This clonotype was observed a few times. In DNA, the CDR3 is TGTGCCAGCAGGGAGAGGGGTGGTAATTCACCCCTCCACTTT. It yields the protein CASRERGGNSPLHF. The V call is TRBV2, the J call TRBJ1-6, with D maybe TRBD1 (5 bases). In germline, CDR1 is SNHLY, CDR2 FYNNEI. V lost 6 bases and J 6 bases, leaving 12 bases between the germline ends. There are 14 residues in the CDR3.

CDR3 sequence: CSAPRAPGGADTQYF. CDR3 coding DNA: TGCAGTGCCCCCCGGGCCCCGGGGGGCGCAGATACGCAGTATTTT. This chain connects TRBV20-1 to TRBJ2-3; D may be TRBD2 (7 bases). Germline V CDR1 and CDR2: DFQATT, SNEGSKA (reference sequence). This CDR3 spans 15 amino acids. The germline V and J ends were trimmed by 6 bases and 4 bases, with 20 bases remaining between them.

The gene calls are TRBV5-1 and TRBJ1-5; the match to TRBD1 covers 11 bases. The CDR3 sequence is 16 residues long. Per germline, CDR1 SGHRS and CDR2 YFSETQ. The junction had 7 bases not matched to a gene; V was cut back by 4 bases and J by 4 bases. CDR3: CASSVGTGGGNQPQHF. The DNA for the CDR3 is TGCGCCAGCAGCGTGGGGACAGGGGGTGGAAATCAGCCCCAGCATTTT.

V usage is TRBV6-6 and J usage is TRBJ1-4, with D perhaps matching TRBD1 (6 bases). The CDR3 is 16 amino acids. V lost 6 bases and J lost 0, with 14 bases in between. The germline gives CDR1 MNHNY, CDR2 SVGAGI (reference sequence). The CDR3 DNA reads as TGTGCCAGCAGAGAGCCAGGGGCGACAACTAATGAAAAACTGTTTTTT. This encodes CASREPGATTNEKLFF.